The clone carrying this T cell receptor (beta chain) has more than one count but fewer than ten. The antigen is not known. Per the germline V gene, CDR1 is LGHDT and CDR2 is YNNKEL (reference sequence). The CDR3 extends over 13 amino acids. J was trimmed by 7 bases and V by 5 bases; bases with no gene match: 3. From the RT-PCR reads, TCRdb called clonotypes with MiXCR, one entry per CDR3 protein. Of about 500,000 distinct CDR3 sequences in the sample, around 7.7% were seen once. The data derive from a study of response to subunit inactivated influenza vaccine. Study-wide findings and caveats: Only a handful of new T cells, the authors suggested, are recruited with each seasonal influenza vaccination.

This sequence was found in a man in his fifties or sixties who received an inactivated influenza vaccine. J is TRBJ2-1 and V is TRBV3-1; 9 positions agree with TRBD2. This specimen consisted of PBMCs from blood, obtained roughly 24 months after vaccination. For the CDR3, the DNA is TGTGCCAGCAGCATTAGCGGGAGAAATGAGCAGTTCTTC. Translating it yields CASSISGRNEQFF.